The clone carrying this T cell receptor (beta chain) is called medium-sized based on its frequency. Its antigen is as yet unknown. This sample was included in a study of CXCR3-negative and CXCR3-positive naive CD8 T cells. Study outcomes and limitations: CXCR3-negative and CXCR3-positive naive cells shared comparable TRBV-TRBJ usage, but memory cells did not. Against CXCR3-negative naive cells, CXCR3-positive naive cells showed more hydrophobic TRB CDR3s.

Via 5' RACE with UMI labels, TRB cDNA libraries were prepared. TCRdb reprocessed the 5' RACE reads; each CDR3 protein has one entry and no DNA is given. This sample contains about 41,000 distinct CDR3 sequences. The CDR3 covers 14 residues. Germline V gene data show CDR1 as SGHTA and CDR2 as FQGNSA. Material: naive CXCR3- CD8+ T cells from blood. Subset specified: CD45RO-CCR7+CD27+CD95- naive CD8+ T cells lacking CXCR3 (TNR3-). This TCR derives from a human donor in good health. Some clones in this sample may be carry-over from other donors' samples. The chain links TRBV7-2 to TRBJ1-2. CDR3 protein: CASSLLQSNYGYTF. Drawing the rest from reference TRBV7-2 and TRBJ1-2, the complete variable domain is GAGVSQSPSNKVTEKGKDVELRCDPISGHTALYWYRQSLGQGLEFLIYFQGNSAPDKSGLPSDRFSAERTGGSVSTLTIQRTQQEDSAVYLCASSLLQSNYGYTFGSGTRLTVV.